This TCR beta chain is from a study of patients and donors after allogeneic stem cell transplantation. Germline values: CDR1 SGHVS, CDR2 FQNEAQ. The CDR3 totals 19 residues. V trimming: 5 bases; J trimming: 1 base; junction bases outside the gene matches: 12. This clonotype was picked up a small number of times. A single record per CDR3 protein comes from TCRdb applying MiXCR to the RT-PCR reads. The table records about 210,000 distinct CDR3 sequences, more than 35% of them present only once. The chain links TRBV7-8 to TRBJ1-6; TRBD1 matches 9 bases. The receptor was derived from a human donor who was either an allogeneic HSCT recipient or a stem cell or donor lymphocyte infusion donor (not recorded which). It is not recorded whose cells these are; they may come from a transplant donor. Sequencing was performed on blood, either unsorted or a sorted T cell fraction (not recorded which). The DNA of the CDR3 is TGTGCCAGCAGCCCCAACAGGGGGCTAGTAGGGTCCTATAATTCACCCCTCCACTTT. It is translated as CASSPNRGLVGSYNSPLHF.